Listed below are T cell receptor beta chains from one sample, sequenced in a study of spatial heterogeneity in lung cancer. TCRdb recomputed calls from the 5' RACE reads with MiXCR, one row per CDR3 protein. The sample has fewer than 20,000 distinct CDR3 sequences, about 6.3% seen once; the top ten hold 3.7%. The sequenced sample was lung tumor tissue, obtained at surgery. These receptors were collected from a female donor with early-stage non-small cell lung cancer. Each CDR3 is given with its conserved first and last residue. Fields, in order: J gene, V gene, CDR3 protein.

J gene: TRBJ1-4
V gene: TRBV7-9
CDR3 protein: CASSFPGQLNEKLFF

J gene: TRBJ1-2
V gene: TRBV30
CDR3 protein: CAWSPGLGLGYTF

J gene: TRBJ2-5
V gene: TRBV12-3/TRBV12-4
CDR3 protein: CASSSTDRGETQYF

J gene: TRBJ2-2
V gene: TRBV28
CDR3 protein: CASTPPSTGELFF

J gene: TRBJ1-5
V gene: TRBV10-3
CDR3 protein: CAISESGSYQPQHF

J gene: TRBJ2-7
V gene: TRBV6-2/TRBV6-3
CDR3 protein: CASSLRDWTYEQYF

J gene: TRBJ2-1
V gene: TRBV5-1
CDR3 protein: CASKGQGGYNEQFF

J gene: TRBJ2-7
V gene: TRBV28
CDR3 protein: CASSLPREGREQYF

J gene: TRBJ1-4
V gene: TRBV15
CDR3 protein: CATSPPPGFSNEKLFF

J gene: TRBJ1-2
V gene: TRBV2
CDR3 protein: CASSGDTRGYTF

J gene: TRBJ2-3
V gene: TRBV9
CDR3 protein: CASSVDAETDTQYF

J gene: TRBJ1-1
V gene: TRBV6-1
CDR3 protein: CASGRRGWEAEAFF

J gene: TRBJ2-1
V gene: TRBV7-6
CDR3 protein: CASSLTPGQLNNEQFF

J gene: TRBJ2-3
V gene: TRBV7-9
CDR3 protein: CASRGGSADTQCF

J gene: TRBJ1-2
V gene: TRBV27
CDR3 protein: CASSLAGTRTGYTF

J gene: TRBJ1-5
V gene: TRBV21-1
CDR3 protein: CASPAGTQPQHF

J gene: TRBJ2-5
V gene: TRBV7-2
CDR3 protein: CASSLDRTRGQETQYF

J gene: TRBJ2-1
V gene: TRBV12-3/TRBV12-4
CDR3 protein: CASSPQSYEQFF

J gene: TRBJ2-5
V gene: TRBV11-2
CDR3 protein: CASSLGTGSPRTQYF

J gene: TRBJ1-1
V gene: TRBV20-1
CDR3 protein: CSAREEGMNTEAFF

J gene: TRBJ1-6
V gene: TRBV6-1
CDR3 protein: CASSEGLGFLNSPLHF

J gene: TRBJ2-3
V gene: TRBV20-1
CDR3 protein: CSARGELRTDTQYF

J gene: TRBJ1-5
V gene: TRBV7-2
CDR3 protein: CASSTRGQPQHF

J gene: TRBJ1-5
V gene: TRBV28
CDR3 protein: CASSFRRGFNQPQHF

J gene: TRBJ2-7
V gene: TRBV5-1
CDR3 protein: CASSLGTGENYEQYF

J gene: TRBJ1-1
V gene: TRBV7-2
CDR3 protein: CASSLGPANTEAFF

J gene: TRBJ2-1
V gene: TRBV7-2
CDR3 protein: CASSLTASGGPYNEQFF

J gene: TRBJ1-1
V gene: TRBV15
CDR3 protein: CATSRDHRVTTEAFF